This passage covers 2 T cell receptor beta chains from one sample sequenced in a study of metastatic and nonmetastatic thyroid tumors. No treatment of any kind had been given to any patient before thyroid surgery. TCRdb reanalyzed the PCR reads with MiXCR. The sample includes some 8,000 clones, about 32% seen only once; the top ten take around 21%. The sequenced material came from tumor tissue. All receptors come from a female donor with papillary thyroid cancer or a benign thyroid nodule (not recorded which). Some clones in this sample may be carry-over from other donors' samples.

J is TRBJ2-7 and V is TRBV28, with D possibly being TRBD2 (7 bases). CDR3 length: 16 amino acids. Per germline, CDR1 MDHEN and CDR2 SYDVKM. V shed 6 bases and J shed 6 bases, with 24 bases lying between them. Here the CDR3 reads CASRPGGRGDESEQYF. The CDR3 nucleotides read TGTGCCAGCAGACCGGGGGGCAGGGGAGACGAGTCCGAGCAGTACTTC.

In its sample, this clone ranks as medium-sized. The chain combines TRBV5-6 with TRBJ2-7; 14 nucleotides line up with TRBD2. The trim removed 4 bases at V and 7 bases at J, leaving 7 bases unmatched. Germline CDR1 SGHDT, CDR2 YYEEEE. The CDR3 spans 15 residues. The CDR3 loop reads CASSLGLAGEKEQYF. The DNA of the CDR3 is TGTGCCAGCAGCCTGGGACTAGCGGGAGAGAAGGAGCAGTACTTC.